Following are 23 T cell receptor beta chains from one sample sequenced in a study of T cell repertoires in aging, cancer and after chemotherapy. TCR beta rearrangements were amplified from peripheral blood genomic DNA. TRB rearrangements spanning V, D and J were amplified using mixed TRB-A/B primers. TCRdb used MiXCR to reprocess the multiplex PCR reads, holding one entry per CDR3 protein. Of 1,500 to 2,000 distinct CDR3 sequences in the sample, under 60% are singletons; the top ten hold 6% to 8%. Sequences were obtained from blood. All receptors derive from a human donor with a solid tumor.

The gene calls are TRBV20-1 and TRBJ1-2; 9 bases map to TRBD1. Germline trimming cut 5 bases from V and 7 bases from J; bases unmatched to any gene: 8. Germline-derived CDR1 and CDR2 are DFQATT and SNEGSKA (reference sequence). This CDR3 is 13 amino acids long. CDR3 protein: CSAAEQGAGGYTF. The DNA of the CDR3 is TGCAGTGCTGCGGAACAGGGGGCGGGTGGCTACACCTTC.

This clonotype occurred a few times. This chain connects TRBV7-2 to TRBJ2-7, with D possibly TRBD2 on 6 matching bases. The germline V gene encodes CDR1 SGHTA and CDR2 FQGNSA. CDR3 length: 14 residues. The V and J ends lost 5 bases and 5 bases respectively, with 16 bases between them. This CDR3 is CASSIPVVADEQYF. CDR3 DNA sequence: TGTGCCAGCAGCATCCCTGTAGTAGCGGACGAGCAGTACTTC.

This clonotype turned up a few times. V gene TRBV6-1 combines with J gene TRBJ1-5; weak D call: TRBD1 (6 bases). Germline V gene sequence: CDR1 MNHNS, CDR2 SASEGT. The CDR3 length is 14 residues. V lost 7 bases to trimming and J lost 7 bases, with 17 bases between them. Here the CDR3 reads CASIDSGAGQPQHF. DNA of the CDR3: TGTGCCAGCATTGATTCAGGGGCGGGCCAGCCCCAGCATTTT.

This clonotype was counted once. This chain uses TRBV20-1 with TRBJ2-7; 8 bases align to TRBD2. Germline V lookup: CDR1 DFQATT, CDR2 SNEGSKA (reference sequence). After removal of 3 bases from V and 0 bases from J, the junction contained 7 bases not matched to a gene. This CDR3 is 15 amino acids long. As DNA, the CDR3 is TGCAGTGCTAGGGACAGCGGGGGCGTCTCCTACGAGCAGTACTTC. Amino acids: CSARDSGGVSYEQYF.

The table lists this clonotype with a few counts. The chain couples TRBV30 to TRBJ2-1, with D possibly TRBD2 on 6 matching bases. This CDR3 comprises 18 residues. CDR1 and CDR2 from the germline V gene are GTSNPN and SVGIG (reference sequence). V was pared by 0 bases and J by 1 base, with 19 bases between. Here the CDR3 DNA reads TGTGCCTGGAGTGTTTTTGGAGGGGCCAAGATGTCCTACAATGAGCAGTTCTTC. Its protein product is CAWSVFGGAKMSYNEQFF. The full variable domain, with the rest looked up from reference TRBV30 and TRBJ2-1, is SQTIHQWPATLVQPVGSPLSLECTVEGTSNPNLYWYRQAAGRGLQLLFYSVGIGQISSEVPQNLSASRPQDRQFILSSKKLLLSDSGFYLCAWSVFGGAKMSYNEQFFGPGTRLTVL.

The rearrangement joins TRBV24-1 to TRBJ2-1; 11 nucleotides agree with TRBD2. V shed 2 bases, J shed 4 bases, and the junction held 6 bases outside the gene matches. Germline V lookup: CDR1 KGHDR, CDR2 SFDVKD. CDR3 length: 17 residues. The CDR3 sequence is CATSDSSGLAEYNEQFF. The CDR3 DNA reads TGTGCCACCAGTGATTCGTCGGGACTAGCGGAGTACAATGAGCAGTTCTTC.

This clonotype came up a few times. The chain uses TRBV15 and TRBJ2-7; weak D call: TRBD1 (5 bases). Germline V lookup: CDR1 LNHNV, CDR2 YYDKDF (reference sequence). Trimming stripped 0 bases from V and 0 bases from J, with 6 bases between. This CDR3 has 14 amino acids. In DNA, the CDR3 is TGTGCCACCAGCAGAGACAGGGCCTCCTACGAGCAGTACTTC. This translates into CATSRDRASYEQYF.

The rearrangement joins TRBV7-2 to TRBJ2-7, with 9 bases lining up with TRBD2. The ends lost 4 bases at V and 4 bases at J; junction bases unmatched: 11. In germline, CDR1 is SGHTA, CDR2 FQGNSA. CDR3 length: 16 residues. CDR3 DNA sequence: TGTGCCAGCAGCTCCCTGGCGGGAGGGGGGCGATACGAGCAGTACTTC. Its protein is CASSSLAGGGRYEQYF.

V is TRBV19 and J is TRBJ1-1; unclear D gene. CDR1 and CDR2 from the germline V gene are LNHDA and SQIVND (reference sequence). V was trimmed by 1 base and J by 4 bases, leaving 10 bases between them. CDR3 size: 14 residues. In DNA, the CDR3 is TGTGCCAGTAGTATAGTCTCAGCGGGCACTGAAGCTTTCTTT. The encoded protein is CASSIVSAGTEAFF.

This clonotype has only a few counts. This chain uses TRBV20-1 with TRBJ2-7, with 9 positions matching TRBD1. The CDR3 is 17 amino acids. Germline V gives CDR1 DFQATT, CDR2 SNEGSKA (reference sequence). J lost 4 bases, V lost 0 bases, and 13 bases had no gene match. Here the CDR3 reads CSARDFTPGQGSYEQYF. The CDR3 bases are TGCAGTGCTAGAGATTTCACACCGGGACAGGGCTCGTACGAGCAGTACTTC.

This chain joins TRBV7-3 and TRBJ2-1; 8 bases agree with TRBD2. CDR3 length: 15 residues. Trimming cost V 1 base and J 6 bases; bases outside gene matches: 5. Germline V gene data show CDR1 as SGHTA and CDR2 as FQGTGA. DNA for the CDR3: TGTGCCAGCAGCTTAATGCGGAGCGGGAGCAATGAGCAGTTCTTC. Amino acid sequence: CASSLMRSGSNEQFF.

The genes are TRBV19 and TRBJ2-3, with D perhaps TRBD2 (5 bases). V lost 4 bases, J lost 11 bases, and 22 bases lay in between. The germline CDR1 and CDR2 sequences are LNHDA and SQIVND (reference sequence). The CDR3 covers 15 residues. The CDR3 loop is CASSTGLRSRYGQYF. For the CDR3, the DNA is TGTGCCAGTAGTACCGGACTCAGATCGCGATACGGGCAGTATTTT.

This sequence joins TRBV7-6 and TRBJ2-5; no definite D call. In germline, CDR1 is SGHVS, CDR2 FNYEAQ. The CDR3 totals 12 residues. The ends were cut back, 1 base at V and 5 bases at J, with 5 bases in the middle. The CDR3 sequence: CASSLVQETQYF. The CDR3 bases are TGTGCCAGCAGCTTAGTGCAGGAGACCCAGTACTTC.

The rearrangement uses TRBV20-1 and TRBJ2-4, with 7 bases aligning to TRBD2. With V trimmed by 0 bases and J by 6 bases, 5 bases remained unmatched. This CDR3 contains 14 residues. The germline V gene has CDR1 DFQATT and CDR2 SNEGSKA (reference sequence). The CDR3 DNA follows: TGCAGTGCTAGAGATAGGTTAGCGGGAAACATTCAGTACTTC. Amino acid sequence: CSARDRLAGNIQYF.

The chain recombines TRBV6-1 with TRBJ2-7, with 11 bases aligning to TRBD2. Germline-derived CDR1 and CDR2 are MNHNS and SASEGT. The CDR3 length is 16 residues. Trimming at V came to 1 base and at J to 3 bases, leaving 5 bases not matched to a gene. Written as DNA, the CDR3 is TGTGCCAGCAGTGAAGTTATAGGGACTAGCGGCTACGAGCAGTACTTC. Encoded protein: CASSEVIGTSGYEQYF.

This chain connects TRBV7-2 to TRBJ2-3, with D unclear. The CDR3 has 16 amino acids. Germline CDR1 and CDR2: SGHTA and FQGNSA. The V end lost 5 bases, the J end lost 5 bases, and 20 bases lay between the germline ends. CDR3 amino acids: CASSALGYEFEDTQYF. CDR3 sequence (DNA): TGTGCCAGCAGCGCATTGGGTTACGAGTTTGAAGATACGCAGTATTTT.

The chain is built from TRBV5-1 and TRBJ2-3, with 9 bases aligning to TRBD2. In germline, CDR1 is SGHRS, CDR2 YFSETQ. This CDR3 is built from 17 residues. V was clipped by 6 bases and J by 2 bases; unmatched bases: 13. The CDR3 DNA follows: TGCGCCAGCAACCCTCAACCCCGCGGGAGGGCCACAGATACGCAGTATTTT. This codes for CASNPQPRGRATDTQYF.

This rearrangement joins TRBV6-5 to TRBJ2-3; TRBD1 agrees at 7 bases. This CDR3 is 14 amino acids long. V lost 7 bases and J lost 0; bases outside the gene matches: 4. CDR1 and CDR2 (germline): MNHEY, SVGAGI. For the CDR3, the DNA is TGTGCCAGCACTTCGACAGGGAGCACAGATACGCAGTATTTT. Translated: CASTSTGSTDTQYF.

A few counts support this clonotype. This rearrangement joins TRBV28 to TRBJ1-2; D perhaps matches TRBD1 (5 bases). Germline V CDR1 and CDR2: MDHEN, SYDVKM. V dropped 5 bases and J dropped 2 bases, with 9 bases sitting between them. CDR3 length: 13 residues. CDR3 residues: CASSLTGNYGYTF. The CDR3 nucleotides are TGTGCCAGCAGTCTCACAGGAAACTATGGCTACACCTTC.

A single count supports this clonotype. The chain carries TRBV19 and TRBJ2-1; 8 bases are shared with TRBD1. Germline assignment: CDR1 LNHDA and CDR2 SQIVND (reference sequence). The V gene end was trimmed by 8 bases and the J gene end by 10 bases; junction bases not matched to a gene: 16. The CDR3 runs to 15 residues. The CDR3 DNA is TGTGCCAGTCGCCAAGGGGCAGGGGGCCTTGGGGAGCAGTTCTTC. This encodes CASRQGAGGLGEQFF.

This chain connects TRBV12-3 or TRBV12-4 to TRBJ1-5; 8 bases are a match to TRBD1. CDR3 size: 14 residues. Trimming took 5 bases from V and 8 from J; bases not matched to a gene: 8. CDR3 region: CASSRTGLGKPQHF. CDR3 DNA sequence: TGTGCCAGCAGTCGGACAGGGCTAGGGAAGCCCCAGCATTTT.

This chain uses TRBV6-5 with TRBJ2-1; 7 bases are a match to TRBD2. Germline CDR1 reads MNHEY; CDR2 reads SVGAGI. This CDR3 has 15 residues. V lost 6 bases and J lost 6; bases outside the gene matches: 11. The CDR3 DNA sequence: TGTGCCAGCAGGGACGTCGGGAGGCCCGGCAATGAGCAGTTCTTC. Protein product: CASRDVGRPGNEQFF.

V usage is TRBV28 and J usage is TRBJ2-3; 8 nucleotides line up with TRBD2. The CDR3 has 15 amino acids. Germline assignment: CDR1 MDHEN and CDR2 SYDVKM. Trimming at V came to 5 bases and at J to 0 bases, leaving 4 bases not matched to a gene. CDR3 DNA: TGTGCCAGCAGTCCGGAGCGGGAGAGCACAGATACGCAGTATTTT. It yields the protein CASSPERESTDTQYF.